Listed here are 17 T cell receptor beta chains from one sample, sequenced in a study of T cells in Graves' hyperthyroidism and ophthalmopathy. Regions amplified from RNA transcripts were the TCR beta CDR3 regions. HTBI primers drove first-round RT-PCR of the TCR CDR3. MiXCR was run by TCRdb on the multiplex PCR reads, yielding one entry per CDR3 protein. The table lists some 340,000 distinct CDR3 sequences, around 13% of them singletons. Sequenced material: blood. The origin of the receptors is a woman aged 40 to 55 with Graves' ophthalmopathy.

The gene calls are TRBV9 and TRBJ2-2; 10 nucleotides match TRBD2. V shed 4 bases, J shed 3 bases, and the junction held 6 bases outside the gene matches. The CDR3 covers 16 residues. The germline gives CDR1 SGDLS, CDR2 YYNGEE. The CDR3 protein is CASSLGLAIDTGELFF. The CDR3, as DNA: TGTGCCAGCAGCTTGGGACTAGCGATAGACACCGGGGAGCTGTTTTTT.

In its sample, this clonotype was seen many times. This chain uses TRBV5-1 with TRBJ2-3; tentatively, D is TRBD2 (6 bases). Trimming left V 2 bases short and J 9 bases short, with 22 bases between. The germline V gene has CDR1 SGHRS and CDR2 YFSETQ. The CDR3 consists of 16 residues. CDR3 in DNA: TGCGCCAGCAGCTTTGGAGGGGCGAATATTGCCGTGACGCAGTATTTT. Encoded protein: CASSFGGANIAVTQYF.

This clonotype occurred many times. The CDR3 nucleotides are TGTGCCACCAGCAGAGGAGGGAGAGGCTCCTACAATGAGCAGTTCTTC. Protein sequence: CATSRGGRGSYNEQFF. The chain uses TRBV15 and TRBJ2-1; possibly TRBD2 for D (5 bases). Trimming left V 1 base short and J 0 bases short, with 10 bases between. This CDR3 is built from 16 residues. CDR1 LNHNV and CDR2 YYDKDF come from the germline V gene (reference sequence).

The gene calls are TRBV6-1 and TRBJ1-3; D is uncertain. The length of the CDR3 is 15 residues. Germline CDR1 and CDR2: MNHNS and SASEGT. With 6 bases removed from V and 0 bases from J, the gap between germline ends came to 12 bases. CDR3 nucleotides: TGTGCCAGCAGCGGAGGAAGAATCTCTGGAAACACCATATATTTT. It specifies CASSGGRISGNTIYF.

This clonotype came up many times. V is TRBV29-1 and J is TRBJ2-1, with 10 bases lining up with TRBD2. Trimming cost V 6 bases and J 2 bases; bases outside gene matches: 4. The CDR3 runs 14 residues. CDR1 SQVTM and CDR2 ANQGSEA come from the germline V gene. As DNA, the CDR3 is TGCAGCGTCTCACTAGCGGGGACCTACAATGAGCAGTTCTTC. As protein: CSVSLAGTYNEQFF.

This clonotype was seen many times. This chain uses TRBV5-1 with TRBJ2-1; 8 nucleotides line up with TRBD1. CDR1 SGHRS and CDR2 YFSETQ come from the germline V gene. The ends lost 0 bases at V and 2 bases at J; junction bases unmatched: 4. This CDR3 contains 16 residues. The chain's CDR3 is CASSLGDRGAYNEQFF. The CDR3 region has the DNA TGCGCCAGCAGCTTGGGCGACAGGGGTGCCTACAATGAGCAGTTCTTC. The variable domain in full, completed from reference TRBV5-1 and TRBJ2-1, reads KAGVTQTPRYLIKTRGQQVTLSCSPISGHRSVSWYQQTPGQGLQFLFEYFSETQRNKGNFPGRFSGRQFSNSRSEMNVSTLELGDSALYLCASSLGDRGAYNEQFFGPGTRLTVL.

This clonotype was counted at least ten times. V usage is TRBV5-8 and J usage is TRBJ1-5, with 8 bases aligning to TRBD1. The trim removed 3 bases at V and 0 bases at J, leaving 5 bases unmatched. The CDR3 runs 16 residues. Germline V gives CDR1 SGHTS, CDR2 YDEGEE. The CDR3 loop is CASSYRGTHSNQPQHF. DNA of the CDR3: TGTGCCAGCAGCTACAGGGGGACGCATAGCAATCAGCCCCAGCATTTT.

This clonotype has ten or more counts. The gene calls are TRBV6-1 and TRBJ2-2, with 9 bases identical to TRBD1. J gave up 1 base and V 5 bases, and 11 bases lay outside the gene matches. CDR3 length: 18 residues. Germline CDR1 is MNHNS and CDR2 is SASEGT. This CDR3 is CASSYRRDRAWNTGELFF. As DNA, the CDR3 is TGTGCCAGCAGTTACCGCCGGGACAGGGCCTGGAACACCGGGGAGCTGTTTTTT.

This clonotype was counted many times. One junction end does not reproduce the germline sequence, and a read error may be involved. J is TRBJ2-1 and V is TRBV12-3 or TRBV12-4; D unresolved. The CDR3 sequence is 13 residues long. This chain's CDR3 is CASSFDPYNEQFF. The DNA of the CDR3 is TGTGCCAGCAGTTTCGATCCCTATAATGAGCAGTTCTTC.

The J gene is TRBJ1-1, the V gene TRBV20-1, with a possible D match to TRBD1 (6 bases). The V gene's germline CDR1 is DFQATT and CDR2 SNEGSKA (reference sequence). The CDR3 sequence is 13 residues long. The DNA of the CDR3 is TGCAGCGTCCGCGTGTGGGGGCCTCATGAAGCTTTCTTT. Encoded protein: CSVRVWGPHEAFF.

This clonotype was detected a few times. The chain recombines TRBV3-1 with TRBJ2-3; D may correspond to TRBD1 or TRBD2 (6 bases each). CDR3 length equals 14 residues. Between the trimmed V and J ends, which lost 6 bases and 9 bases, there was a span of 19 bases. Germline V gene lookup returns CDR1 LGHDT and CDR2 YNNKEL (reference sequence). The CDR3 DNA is TGTGCCAGCAGTGAGGGACAAGTTGGACTAACGCAGTATTTT. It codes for CASSEGQVGLTQYF.

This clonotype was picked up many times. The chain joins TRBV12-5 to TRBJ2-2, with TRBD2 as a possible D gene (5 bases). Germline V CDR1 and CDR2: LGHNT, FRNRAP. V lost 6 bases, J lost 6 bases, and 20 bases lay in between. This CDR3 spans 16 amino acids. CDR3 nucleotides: TGTGCTAGTGGCTTCCACATCCTCGAGGGTGCCGGGGAGCTGTTTTTT. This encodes CASGFHILEGAGELFF.

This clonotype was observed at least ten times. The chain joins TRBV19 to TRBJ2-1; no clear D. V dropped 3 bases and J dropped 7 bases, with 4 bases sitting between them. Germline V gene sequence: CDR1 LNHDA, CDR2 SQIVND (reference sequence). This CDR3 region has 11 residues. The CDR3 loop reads CASSIENEQFF. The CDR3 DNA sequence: TGTGCCAGTAGTATTGAAAATGAGCAGTTCTTC.

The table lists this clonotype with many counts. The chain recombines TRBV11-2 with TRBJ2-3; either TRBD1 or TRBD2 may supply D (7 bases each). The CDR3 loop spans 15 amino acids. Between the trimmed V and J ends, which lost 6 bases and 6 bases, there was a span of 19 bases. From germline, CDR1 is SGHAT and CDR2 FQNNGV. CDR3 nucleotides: TGTGCCAGCAGGCAGGGGGGGGCAAATCGGGATACGCAGTATTTT. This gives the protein CASRQGGANRDTQYF.

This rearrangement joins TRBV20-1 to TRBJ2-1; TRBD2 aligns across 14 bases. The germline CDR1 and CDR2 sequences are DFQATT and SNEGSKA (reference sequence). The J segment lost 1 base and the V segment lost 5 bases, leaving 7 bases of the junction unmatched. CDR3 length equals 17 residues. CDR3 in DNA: TGCAGTGCTTCGACCGGGACTAGCGGGAGATCCTACAATGAGCAGTTCTTC. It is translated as CSASTGTSGRSYNEQFF.

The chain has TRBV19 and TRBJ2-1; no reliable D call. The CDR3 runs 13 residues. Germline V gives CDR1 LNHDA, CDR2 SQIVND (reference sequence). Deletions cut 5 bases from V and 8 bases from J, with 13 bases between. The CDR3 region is CASSSWVDYEQFF. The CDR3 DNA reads TGTGCCAGTAGTTCATGGGTCGACTATGAGCAGTTCTTC.

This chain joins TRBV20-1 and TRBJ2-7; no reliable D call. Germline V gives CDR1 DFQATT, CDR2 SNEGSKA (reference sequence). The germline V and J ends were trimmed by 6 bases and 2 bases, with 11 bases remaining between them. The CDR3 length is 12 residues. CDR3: CSARQDAYEQYF. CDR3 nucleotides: TGCAGTGCCAGGCAGGACGCCTACGAGCAGTACTTC.